The source of this T cell receptor beta chain is a study of T cell responses to AZD1222 COVID-19 vaccine (dated by TCRdb to the early 2020s). About the investigation overall: AZD1222 recipients given second doses at about 4 weeks or at about 12 weeks were pooled, since spike-specific TCR depth and breadth were not found to differ between the two schedules. TCR sequencing was performed for over 230 trial participants, of whom around 200 were given two doses of AZD1222 and roughly 25 were given two doses of MenACWY control vaccine. Trial participants were enrolled by age into subgroups of 18-55, 56-69 and 70-plus years, and approximately 150, 30 and 60 TCR-sequenced participants, respectively, were included in these subgroups.

This specimen's time point label, per the study, means: baseline before first vaccination. The vaccinee samples were drawn from two UK trials, COV001 and COV002, one of which was a single-blind randomized controlled phase 2/3 trial testing AZD1222 (ChAdOx1 nCoV-19) in healthy adults. Trial participant PBMC samples were collected at day 0 and day 28 after the second dose for TCRbeta chain sequencing. Overall results and qualifications from the work: Conclusions about previously exposed vaccinees are limited because only six or seven AZD1222 recipients were SARS-CoV-2 seropositive at baseline. A significant rise in spike-specific TCR breadth and depth was observed after two AZD1222 doses relative to day 0 and relative to MenACWY recipients. The 56-69-year group was small, and its depth increase did not reach significance, likely because of low power. Epitopes outside the regions mutated in the B.1.351 and B.1.1.7 variants were reportedly recognized by nearly half of the unique spike-specific TCRs. Because no day 14 peak-response samples were available, repertoires were characterized only after the peak T cell response. The vaccine-associated CD4 TCRs covered the entire spike protein, and the dominant responses fell in regions 160-218 and 743-854. Participants were mostly white British, with more females than males. The authors suggested clonal diversity may have been underestimated.

Of note for this clone: The antigen it recognizes is unknown. Base qualities are not recorded, but no much larger clone differs from it by a single base.

The CDR3 regions of human TCRbeta chains were subjected to immunosequencing. The paper's processing steps were these. Repertoire TCRs were matched against a reference library of SARS-CoV-2-specific TCRs generated with the MIRA antigen-specificity platform. Breadth was defined as the fraction of unique TCRs that were SARS-CoV-2-associated. Depth was defined as the fraction of total T cells that were SARS-CoV-2-associated. Using the MIRA data, each spike-specific TCR was mapped to the spike region that the TCR reacts to and placed in a CD4 or CD8 class. Log10-transformed breadth and depth values were compared by one-way ANOVA with Sidak's multiple comparisons tests. TCRdb mirrors the immuneACCESS table, restricted to in-frame sequences. Some clones are absent from its copies; in checked studies, under half trace to an unresolved V gene, and the reason for the others is unknown. Clonal size and the V and J genes are those of that table, whereas D and trimming came from the DNA. This sample lists some 130,000 clones; more than 75% were detected once. The leading ten clones occupy approximately 4% of the sample.

Ends trimmed: V by 4 bases, J by 7 bases; bases unmatched to a gene: 19. The CDR3 measures 18 amino acids from cysteine to phenylalanine. The sequence is cut down to CDR3 DNA, 54 bases in frame from base 1. Taken from the germline V gene, the CDR1 and CDR2 loops are SGHRS and YFSETQ. The source of this sequence is an adult in good health. The specimen was peripheral blood, collected on day 0 of AZD1222 vaccination. Here the chain combines TRBV5-1 and TRBJ1-2; 10 central bases correspond to TRBD1. CDR3 region: CASSLVAITTGGKGGYTF. At the DNA level, the sequence is TGCGCCAGCAGCCTGGTGGCTATAACGACAGGGGGCAAGGGTGGCTACACCTTC.